This TCR beta chain was found in a study of blood T cell repertoires in COVID-19. Whole-study context: The analysed material was cDNA or gDNA that came from T cells, B-cell-depleted T cells, or PBMCs.

V shed 4 bases and J 4 bases; nucleotides not matched to a gene: 3. The germline gives CDR1 MNHEY, CDR2 SVGAGI. This CDR3 contains 14 residues. Original methodology: Reference gene primer amplification gave nucleated cell count estimates. Sequenced by immunoSEQ multiplex PCR; TCRdb stores in-frame clones only, minus some. V, J and clone size reflect that table, while D and trimming were determined from the DNA. Among about 260,000 clones listed, around 90% were seen once. The chain uses TRBV6-5 and TRBJ1-4, with TRBD1 identical over 7 bases. The material sequenced was peripheral blood. The TCR was taken from a human donor in a cohort sampled during active COVID-19. The CDR3 DNA sequence: TGTGCCAGCAGTTCCCAGGGGGATAATGAAAAACTGTTTTTT. This gives the protein CASSSQGDNEKLFF.